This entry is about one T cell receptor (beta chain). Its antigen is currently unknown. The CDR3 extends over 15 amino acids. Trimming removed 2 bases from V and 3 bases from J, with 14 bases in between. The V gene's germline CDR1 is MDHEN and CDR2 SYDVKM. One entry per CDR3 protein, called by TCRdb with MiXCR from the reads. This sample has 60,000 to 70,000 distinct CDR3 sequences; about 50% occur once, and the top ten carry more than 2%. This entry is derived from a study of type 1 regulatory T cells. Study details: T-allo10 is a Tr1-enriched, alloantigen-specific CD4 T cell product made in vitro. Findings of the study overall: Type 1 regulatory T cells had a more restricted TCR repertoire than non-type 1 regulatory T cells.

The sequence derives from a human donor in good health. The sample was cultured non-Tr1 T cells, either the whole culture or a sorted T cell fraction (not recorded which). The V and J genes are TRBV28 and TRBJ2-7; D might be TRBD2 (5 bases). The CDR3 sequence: CASSLGSSFFYEQYF. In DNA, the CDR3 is TGTGCCAGCAGTTTAGGGTCTAGCTTCTTCTACGAGCAGTACTTC.